Presented here are 4 T cell receptor beta chains from one specimen sequenced in a study of T cell responses to AZD1222 COVID-19 vaccine (dated by TCRdb to the early 2020s). Library preparation used the immunoSEQ multiplex PCR assay. Drawn from immuneACCESS, this table holds only the in-frame rearrangements with V and J called that TCRdb kept. Clones are partly lost; checked studies trace under half to an unresolved V gene and leave the rest unexplained. For this sample there are more than 100,000 clones; around 88% appear just once. Less than 6% of the sample is held by the ten biggest clonotypes. Reading the label with the study, this specimen's time point is: baseline before first vaccination. Sample: peripheral blood, taken on day 0 of AZD1222 vaccination. The receptors were gathered from an adult in good health.

CDR3 bases: TGCACCAGCGGGGACAGGGCCAATTCACCCCTCCACTTT. Its protein product is CTSGDRANSPLHF. This chain uses TRBV1 with TRBJ1-6; the table's D call of TRBD1 was not tested on the DNA. TRBV1 constitutes a pseudogene. The CDR3 spans 13 residues.

The chain uses TRBV4-1 and TRBJ2-3; 10 bases align to TRBD2. This CDR3 has 16 amino acids. Germline CDR1 and CDR2: MGHRA and YSYEKL. The trim removed 4 bases at V and 2 bases at J, leaving 6 bases unmatched. The CDR3 DNA reads TGCGCCAGCAGCCTAGGAGCGGGGGGGTACACAGATACGCAGTATTTT. Translated: CASSLGAGGYTDTQYF.

This rearrangement joins TRBV18 to TRBJ1-1; 10 bases are a match to TRBD1. The CDR3 loop spans 18 amino acids. Losses at the gene ends were 6 bases for V and 0 bases for J; bases not matched to a gene: 13. Germline V gene sequence: CDR1 KGHSH, CDR2 LQKENI. The CDR3 spells CASSRLPDRGAMNTEAFF. The CDR3 nucleotides read TGTGCCAGCTCCCGACTCCCGGACAGGGGGGCCATGAACACTGAAGCTTTCTTT.

There are a few counts of this clone. The CDR3 DNA sequence: TGTGCCAGTAGGCAGACCATAACCTCGAACACTGAAGCTTTCTTT. Encoded protein: CASRQTITSNTEAFF. This chain connects TRBV19 to TRBJ1-1; D not resolved. The germline CDR1 and CDR2 sequences are LNHDA and SQIVND (reference sequence). V gave up 6 bases and J gave up 1 base, with 15 bases separating them. The CDR3 consists of 15 residues.